This TCR beta chain was retrieved from a study of T-cell memory formation after mild COVID-19. Study details: Each donor largely had its own TCR clusters.

TCRdb re-derived calls from the 5' RACE reads in MiXCR, one entry per CDR3 protein. The repertoire holds 180,000 or so distinct CDR3 sequences, with roughly 17% as singletons. The junction had 4 bases not matched to a gene; V was cut back by 2 bases and J by 4 bases. The germline CDR1 and CDR2 sequences are SEHNR and FQNEAQ (reference sequence). This CDR3 comprises 14 residues. Sequencing was carried out using PBMCs or a T cell subset sorted from them (not recorded which). The V gene is TRBV7-9, the J gene TRBJ1-2, with 7 bases that match TRBD1. The receptor was derived from an adult woman who had mild COVID-19 (a few samples of this study predate the infection). Cell type and time point are not known. The CDR3 DNA follows: TGTGCCAGCAGCTTAAGACAGGGTACCTATGGCTACACCTTC. It is translated as CASSLRQGTYGYTF.